This T cell receptor beta chain appears in the sequencing data of a study of molecular identifiers for immune sequencing clone quantification listed by TCRdb under 2018. In the study overall: For a replicate experiment, RNA from approximately 20,000 or 100,000 naive CD8 T cells was divided into five aliquots, and four of the five aliquots were sequenced. This methods study benchmarked molecular-identifier clustering-based TCR repertoire sequencing (MIDCIRS) and TCR RNA copy counting, using CD8 T cells to do so. Study-level results and caveats: When barcode sub-clustering was not used, chimeric consensus sequences inflated TCR diversity, with chimeras reaching as high as 47%. Spiked-in Jurkat TCR RNA equivalent to a single cell was reported to be detectable even among more than 900,000 naive CD8 T cells. In CMV-specific effector cells, clones with more than 20 RNA copies accounted for over 99% of molecules, whereas in naive cells such clones accounted for under 1%. Modeling indicated 2.5 to 3 TCR RNA copies recovered per cell, compared with about 10 by digital PCR, which implies a capture efficiency of approximately 29%. Identical TCR molecules sharing a barcode could cause highly expanded clone sizes to be underestimated. Spiked-in Jurkat TCR RNA (around eleven copies' worth), which is not part of the donor repertoire, was contained in the naive libraries.

The library was generated by PCR. The sequencer was an Illumina HiSeq 4000. Bulk TCR libraries were prepared as previously described, using TCR primers listed in Table S5. Total RNA was purified with the Qiagen AllPrep DNA/RNA kit. Before analysis, reads from multiple sequencing runs of one library were combined. Processing in the source paper ran as follows. Reads were retained only if their TCR constant sequence matched exactly, and those retained reads were trimmed to 150 nt and grouped according to their 12-nt molecular barcodes. Reads within each barcode group were sub-clustered using a 15% Levenshtein threshold, and quality-weighted consensus sequences were constructed for each RNA molecule. Non-functional sequences were excluded, and lower-count sequences lying one edit away from another sequence were also excluded. Based on fitting two negative binomial distributions, any barcode sub-cluster with under 20% of the maximum read count was discarded. The public reads were reprocessed in TCRdb via fastp at Q25 and MiXCR, keeping in-frame beta chains. For every CDR3 protein sequence, its rows merge into one entry that carries the most common genes and DNA. TCRdb assigned the V and J calls; the authors' analysis was not used. Across this sample there are about 640,000 distinct CDR3 sequences, with about 20% seen only once. Clones ranked in the top ten supply approximately 0.9% of the sample.

Including the terminal cysteine and phenylalanine, the CDR3 comprises 12 residues. The retained sequence is limited to the CDR3, 36 bases, with the frame set at the first base. Via the germline V gene (reference sequence), CDR1 is MNHNY and CDR2 SVGAGI. V lost 7 bases and J lost 7 bases; the stretch between them is 13 bases long. For this clonotype: Its specific antigen is unknown. Nothing much larger sits one base from this clone, and base qualities are not available.

Libraries of naive CD8 T cells were built from around 18,000 to 910,000 sorted cells, with 10%, 30% or 50% of the purified RNA used. Naive CD8 T cells, defined as CD8+CD4-CCR7+CD45RA+, were FACS-sorted into RLT Plus buffer on a BD FACSAria II. Detection sensitivity was tested by spiking Jurkat RNA equal to around 11 TCR copies' worth into samples containing roughly 19,000-1,100,000 naive CD8 T cells. CD8 T cells were enriched using RosetteSep CD8+ T Cell Enrichment Cocktail and Ficoll-Paque, and the enriched cells then underwent ACK red cell lysis. The TCR sequence derives from a human donor in good health. Some libraries in this study had Jurkat cell RNA spiked in. Sample: naive CD8+ T cells from blood, with Jurkat cell RNA spiked in. In the paper's terms, the cell subset or site label means: FACS-sorted CD8+CD4-CCR7+CD45RA+ naive T cells. The chain is made from TRBV6-6 and TRBJ1-2, with no confident D gene call. The CDR3 reads CASTSENLGYTF. Read as DNA, the sequence is TGTGCCAGCACATCGGAAAACCTTGGCTACACCTTC.